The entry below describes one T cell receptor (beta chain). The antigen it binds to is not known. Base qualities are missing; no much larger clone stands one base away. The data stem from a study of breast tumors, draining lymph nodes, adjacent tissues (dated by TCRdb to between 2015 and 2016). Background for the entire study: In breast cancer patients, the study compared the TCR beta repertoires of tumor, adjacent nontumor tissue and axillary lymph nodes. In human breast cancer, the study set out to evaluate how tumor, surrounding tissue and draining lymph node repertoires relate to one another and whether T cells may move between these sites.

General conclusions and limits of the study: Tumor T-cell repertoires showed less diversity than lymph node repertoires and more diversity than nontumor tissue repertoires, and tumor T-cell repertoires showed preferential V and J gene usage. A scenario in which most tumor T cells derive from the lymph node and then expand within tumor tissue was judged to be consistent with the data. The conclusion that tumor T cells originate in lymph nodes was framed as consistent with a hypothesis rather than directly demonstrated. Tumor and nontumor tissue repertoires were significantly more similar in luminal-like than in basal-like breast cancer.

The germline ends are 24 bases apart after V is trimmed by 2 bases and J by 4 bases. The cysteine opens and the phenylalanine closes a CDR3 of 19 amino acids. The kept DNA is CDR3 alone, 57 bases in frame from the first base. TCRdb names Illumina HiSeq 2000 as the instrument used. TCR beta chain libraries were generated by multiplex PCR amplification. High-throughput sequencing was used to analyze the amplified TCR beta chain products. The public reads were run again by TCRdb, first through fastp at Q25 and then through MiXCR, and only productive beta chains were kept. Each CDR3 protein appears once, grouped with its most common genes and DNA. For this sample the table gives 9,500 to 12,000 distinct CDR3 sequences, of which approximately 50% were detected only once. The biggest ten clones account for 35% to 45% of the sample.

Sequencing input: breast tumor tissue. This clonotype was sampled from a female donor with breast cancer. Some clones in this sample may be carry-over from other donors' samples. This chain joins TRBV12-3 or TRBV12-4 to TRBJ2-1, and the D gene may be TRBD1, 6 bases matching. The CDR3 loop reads CASSLRGFASQSRYNEQFF. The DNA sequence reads TGTGCCAGCAGTTTAAGGGGGTTTGCTAGCCAAAGCAGGTACAATGAGCAGTTCTTC.